The entry below gives a single TCR beta chain sequence along with its context. The sample belongs to a study of T cell responses to AZD1222 COVID-19 vaccine. The method was immunoSEQ multiplex PCR; TCRdb's version includes in-frame clones alone and lacks a portion of them. The table has more than 60,000 clones, roughly 87% seen once. From germline, CDR1 is GTSNPN and CDR2 SVGIG (reference sequence). The CDR3 runs 15 residues. Trimming at V came to 3 bases and at J to 7 bases, leaving 9 bases not matched to a gene. This specimen consisted of peripheral blood, obtained on day 0 of AZD1222 vaccination. The chain combines TRBV30 with TRBJ1-5; TRBD1 agrees at 10 bases. The TCR comes from an adult in good health. The CDR3 here is CAWSLSRDRGQPQHF. Here the CDR3 DNA reads TGTGCCTGGAGCCTGTCCCGGGACAGGGGACAGCCCCAGCATTTT.